This T cell receptor (beta chain) was retrieved from a study of Graves' ophthalmopathy and Graves' hyperthyroidism. Overall study findings and caveats: Sensitivity reached less than 71% and specificity just under 75% when the model predicted ophthalmopathy progression.

On this clonotype: Its antigen is still unknown.

The sequenced template was RNA, covering the TCR beta CDR3 region. Investigators did first-round RT-PCR with HTBI primers, then second-round multiplex PCR. TCRdb independently ran MiXCR on the multiplex PCR reads; one entry per CDR3 protein. Of 580,000 or so distinct CDR3 sequences listed, under 45% are singletons. Germline V gives CDR1 LGHNT, CDR2 FRNRAP. The CDR3 has 19 amino acids. The clonotype originates from an adult man with Graves' hyperthyroidism. Sample: peripheral blood or thyroid tissue (not recorded which). V gene TRBV12-5 combines with J gene TRBJ1-6; 7 bases map to TRBD1. CDR3 DNA: TGTGCCAGCAGTTACCCGACTGGGACAGCGAGCTCCTATAATTCACCCCTCCACTTT. Amino acids: CASSYPTGTASSYNSPLHF.